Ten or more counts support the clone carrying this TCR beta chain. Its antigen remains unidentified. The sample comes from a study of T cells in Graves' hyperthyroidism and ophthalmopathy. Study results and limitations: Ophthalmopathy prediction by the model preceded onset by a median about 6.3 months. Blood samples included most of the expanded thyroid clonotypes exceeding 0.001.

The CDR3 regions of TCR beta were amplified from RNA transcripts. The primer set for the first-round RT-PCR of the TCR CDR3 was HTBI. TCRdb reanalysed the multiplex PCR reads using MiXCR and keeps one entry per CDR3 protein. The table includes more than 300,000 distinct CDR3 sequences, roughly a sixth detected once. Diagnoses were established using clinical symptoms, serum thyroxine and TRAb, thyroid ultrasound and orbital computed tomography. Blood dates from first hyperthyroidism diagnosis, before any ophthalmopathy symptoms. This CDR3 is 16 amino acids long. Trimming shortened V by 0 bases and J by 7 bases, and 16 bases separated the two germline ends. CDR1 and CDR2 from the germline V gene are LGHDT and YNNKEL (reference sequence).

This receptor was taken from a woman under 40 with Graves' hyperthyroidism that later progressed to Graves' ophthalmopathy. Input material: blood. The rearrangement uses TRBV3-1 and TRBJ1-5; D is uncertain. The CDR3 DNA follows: TGTGCCAGCAGCCAAGAGTCCCCCATCGGCAGGCAGCCCCAGCATTTT. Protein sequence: CASSQESPIGRQPQHF.